The entry below describes one T cell receptor (beta chain). It has no known antigen specificity. Qualities for individual bases were not recorded, and no much larger clone is one base off. The data were obtained in a study of OX40 agonist ivuxolimab in advanced cancers. Regarding the study in general: The costimulatory receptor OX40 (CD134) was targeted by ivuxolimab, a fully human IgG2 agonistic monoclonal antibody. Intravenous ivuxolimab was administered to patients every 2 weeks at six dose levels: 0.01, 0.1, 0.3, 1.5, 3 and 10 mg/kg. Of the approximately 50 dose-escalation patients, hepatocellular carcinoma was present in around 20, melanoma in roughly 15, renal cell carcinoma in 9 and head and neck cancer in 9. The dose-escalation cohort was 80% to 90% male with a mean age of about 60 years, ranging from roughly 23 to 80. Patients were allowed to have had prior anti-PD-1, anti-PD-L1 or anti-CTLA-4 therapy, and around 41% of the dose-escalation patients had previously received checkpoint inhibitors. Partial responses occurred in three dose-escalation patients, of whom one had hepatocellular carcinoma and two had cutaneous melanoma. Peripheral TCRbeta sequencing was intended to test whether TCR sequence diversity was altered and clonal T-cell expansion was caused by ivuxolimab. The paper covers the monotherapy dose-escalation part of the phase I ivuxolimab trial, which included N ≈ 50 patients. General findings and caveats noted by the study authors: Low levels of normalized T-cell clonal expansion were also seen in some nonresponding patients. At doses from 0.1 to 3.0 mg/kg, clonal expansion was seen in both CD4+ and CD8+ blood T cells between baseline and week 6. The antigen specificity of the clonally expanded peripheral T cells was not determined. In the 0.1-3.0 mg/kg groups, partial responders were among the patients with the lowest normalized peripheral clonal expansion, particularly in CD8+ T cells. After ivuxolimab, more expanded clones were found on average in CD8+ T cells than in CD4+ T cells.

Including the terminal cysteine and phenylalanine, the CDR3 comprises 16 residues. This entry keeps only the CDR3 DNA: 48 bases, framed from base 1. The trim is 2 bases for V and 3 bases for J, with a gap of 14 bases between the germline ends. From a lookup of the germline V gene, CDR1 and CDR2 are SGHAT and FQNNGV. Patients with autoimmune disease history or receiving systemic immunosuppression were excluded from the trial. Peripheral blood for TCR sequencing was collected from all dose cohorts at baseline, on cycle 4 day 1, and on cycle 7 day 1. Samples were obtained from an open-label, multicenter, first-in-human phase I dose-escalation trial of ivuxolimab. Adults with locally advanced or metastatic melanoma, renal cell, hepatocellular, or head and neck squamous cell carcinoma were enrolled in the trial. CD4+ and CD8+ T cells were sorted separately from peripheral blood before TCR sequencing. Genomic DNA was isolated from the sorted cells so that the TCRbeta CDR3 region could be sequenced. TCRbeta CDR3 regions were sequenced using the immunoSEQ Assay. TCRdb took over this immuneACCESS table, retaining in-frame rearrangements with V and J assigned. Such tables are incomplete; in checked studies, under half of the missing clones stem from an unresolved V gene, and the remainder is unexplained. The sample table records 50,000 to 75,000 clones; about nine tenths of these occur just once. The top ten clonotypes cover 0.38% of the sample.

Sequenced here: CD4+ or CD8+ T cells sorted from blood, sampled in a trial of the OX40 agonist ivuxolimab. The sequence joins TRBV11-2 to TRBJ2-1; the D segment is perhaps TRBD1 or TRBD2, each sharing 5 matched bases. The TCR comes from an adult with an advanced solid tumor such as melanoma, head and neck, liver or kidney cancer. CDR3 sequence: CASSLFGGKRYNEQFF. Read as DNA, the sequence is TGTGCCAGCAGCTTATTTGGGGGTAAGCGCTACAATGAGCAGTTCTTC.